The clone carrying this TCR beta chain has a count of ten or more. The antigen is not known. The sample originates from a study of CD8 T cells in ankylosing spondylitis. Points from the study as a whole: In ankylosing spondylitis patients, matched synovial fluid reportedly showed significant enrichment of disease-linked clones. Disease-linked clones had a CD8+ phenotype and relatively low frequency in peripheral blood. What seemed typical of ankylosing spondylitis blood was a TCR beta motif built from several highly homologous variants. Some of these motif variants have turned up before, in reports on reactive arthritis synovial fluid and blood.

V dropped 6 bases and J dropped 2 bases, with 22 bases sitting between them. The CDR3 length is 17 residues. Germline-derived CDR1 and CDR2 are LGHNA and YSLEER. With molecular barcodes, quantitative 5'-RACE was used to make the TCR beta libraries. TCRdb processed the 5' RACE reads anew with MiXCR; each CDR3 protein has one entry. The sample consists of 450,000 to 550,000 distinct CDR3 sequences, roughly 5.2% of them appearing once. The specimen was blood, either unsorted or a sorted T cell fraction (not recorded which). The chain uses TRBV4-3 and TRBJ1-2; D not certain. The TCR comes from a male donor with ankylosing spondylitis. The CDR3 DNA reads TGCGCCAGCAGGGGTTCTTACCTTAAGGACGGAAACTATGGCTACACCTTC. Protein sequence: CASRGSYLKDGNYGYTF.